This TCR beta chain emerged from a study of T cells after yellow fever vaccination. Between the trimmed V and J ends, which lost 0 bases and 5 bases, there was a span of 17 bases. This CDR3 is 15 amino acids long. Germline values: CDR1 DFQATT, CDR2 SNEGSKA (reference sequence). TCRdb ran MiXCR on the 5' RACE reads and lists one entry per CDR3 protein. There are some 560,000 distinct CDR3 sequences in the sample; around 16% occur only once, and 15% to 20% lies in the top ten. This clonotype was recorded a few times. The sequencing here drew on PBMCs, taken about 5 days after the first yellow fever vaccination. The rearrangement joins TRBV20-1 to TRBJ2-7, with unresolved D. The receptor's source is a man younger than 30 who received the YFV17D yellow fever vaccine. CDR3 coding DNA: TGCAGTGCTAGAGATTTCGTCGGGTCCCTACACGAGCAGTACTTC. The encoded protein is CSARDFVGSLHEQYF.